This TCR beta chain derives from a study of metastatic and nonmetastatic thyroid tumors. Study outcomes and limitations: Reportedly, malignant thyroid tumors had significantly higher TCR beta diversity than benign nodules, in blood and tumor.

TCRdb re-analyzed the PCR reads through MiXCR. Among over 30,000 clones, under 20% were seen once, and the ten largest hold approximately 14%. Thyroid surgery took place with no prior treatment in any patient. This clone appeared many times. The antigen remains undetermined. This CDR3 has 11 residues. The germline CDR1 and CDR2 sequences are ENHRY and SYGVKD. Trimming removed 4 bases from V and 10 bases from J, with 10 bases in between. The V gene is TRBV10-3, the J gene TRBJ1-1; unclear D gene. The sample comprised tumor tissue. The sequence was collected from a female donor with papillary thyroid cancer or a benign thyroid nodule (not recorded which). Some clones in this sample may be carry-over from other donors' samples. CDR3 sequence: CAISGDWTAFF. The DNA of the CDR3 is TGTGCCATCAGTGGAGACTGGACAGCTTTCTTT.